This T cell receptor beta chain was found in a study of metastatic and nonmetastatic thyroid tumors. Study information: The study looked at repertoires side by side in blood and in tumor or nodule tissue from malignant and benign thyroid patients. Study results and caveats: It was reportedly found that TCR beta diversity was significantly higher in malignant thyroid tumors than in benign nodules, a difference seen in both blood and tumor samples.

TCRdb re-called the PCR reads through MiXCR. The data show approximately 9,000 clones, roughly 30% seen once. A note on this clone: Its target is unknown.

Thyroid surgery was preceded by no treatment in any patient. Germline V gene lookup returns CDR1 MNHNS and CDR2 SASEGT. The V gene end was trimmed by 6 bases and the J gene end by 5 bases; junction bases not matched to a gene: 4. The CDR3 has 13 residues. The chain is built from TRBV6-1 and TRBJ1-5; TRBD1 aligns across 7 bases. Sequenced material: adjacent normal tissue. The clonotype originates from a female donor with papillary thyroid cancer or a benign thyroid nodule (not recorded which). Some clones in this sample may be carry-over from other donors' samples. The CDR3 nucleotides read TGTGCCAGCAGGGGGGACAGTGATCAGCCCCAGCATTTT. It codes for CASRGDSDQPQHF.